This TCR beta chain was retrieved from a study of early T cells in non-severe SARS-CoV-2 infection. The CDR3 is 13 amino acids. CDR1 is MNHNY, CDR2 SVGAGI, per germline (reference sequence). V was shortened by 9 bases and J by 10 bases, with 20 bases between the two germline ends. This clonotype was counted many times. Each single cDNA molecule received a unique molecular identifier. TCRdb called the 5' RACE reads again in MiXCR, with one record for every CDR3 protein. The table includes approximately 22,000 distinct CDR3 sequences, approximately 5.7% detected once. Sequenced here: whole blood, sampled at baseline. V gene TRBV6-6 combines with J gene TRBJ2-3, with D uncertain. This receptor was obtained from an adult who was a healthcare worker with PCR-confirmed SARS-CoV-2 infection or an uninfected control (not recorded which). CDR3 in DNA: TGTGCCAGTCTAGGTTTCTCGGCAGCCCCGCAGTATTTT. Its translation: CASLGFSAAPQYF.